This TCR beta chain came from a study of cytomegalovirus exposure and HLA in healthy donors. In the PCR, 60 Vbeta and 13 Jbeta primers were used. The table came from immunoSEQ multiplex PCR; TCRdb's copy has only in-frame clones and leaves some out. Among some 40,000 clones listed, roughly 80% were seen once. The CDR3 contains 15 residues. Germline values: CDR1 MNHEY, CDR2 SMNVEV (reference sequence). V was shortened by 5 bases and J by 7 bases, with 18 bases between the two germline ends. This clone was observed a handful of times. The sample consisted of PBMCs. The chain employs TRBV27 and TRBJ1-5, with a weak D call TRBD1 (6 bases). The sequence was obtained from a man over 45 in good health and CMV-seronegative. CDR3 DNA: TGTGCCAGCAGTGACCTTAGCAGGGGTTGGCAGCCCCAGCATTTT. It encodes CASSDLSRGWQPQHF.